This record concerns one T cell receptor (beta chain) sequence. This sample is drawn from a study of T cells in Graves' hyperthyroidism and ophthalmopathy. Germline V gives CDR1 SGHRS, CDR2 YFSETQ. CDR3 length equals 15 residues. Trimming removed 5 bases from V and 5 bases from J; junction bases left unmatched: 12. The CDR3 regions of TCR beta were amplified from RNA transcripts. The TCR CDR3 was amplified in a first-round RT-PCR using the HTBI primer set. TCRdb re-analysed the multiplex PCR reads in MiXCR, keeping a single row per CDR3 protein. The sample shows around 450,000 distinct CDR3 sequences, about 15% of them seen only once.

J is TRBJ2-7 and V is TRBV5-1; 8 bases match TRBD2. This TCR came from a woman under 30 with Graves' hyperthyroidism. Sequencing was carried out using blood. In DNA, the CDR3 is TGCGCCAGCAGACCCAATCTAGCGGGCGGAGACGAGCAGTACTTC. Amino acid sequence: CASRPNLAGGDEQYF.